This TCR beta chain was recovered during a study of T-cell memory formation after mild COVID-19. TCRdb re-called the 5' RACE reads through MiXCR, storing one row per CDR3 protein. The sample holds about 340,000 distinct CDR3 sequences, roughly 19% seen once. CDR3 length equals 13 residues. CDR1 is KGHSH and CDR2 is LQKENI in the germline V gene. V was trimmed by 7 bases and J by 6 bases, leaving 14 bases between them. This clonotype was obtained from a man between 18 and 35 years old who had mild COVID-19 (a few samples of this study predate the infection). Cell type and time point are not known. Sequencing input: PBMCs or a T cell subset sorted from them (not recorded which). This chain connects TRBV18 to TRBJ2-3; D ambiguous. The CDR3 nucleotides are TGTGCCAGCTTAACCAATCGCGAGGATACGCAGTATTTT. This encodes CASLTNREDTQYF.